The TCR beta chain under discussion was sequenced for a study of OX40 agonist ivuxolimab in advanced cancers. On the study more broadly: With a range of roughly 20 to 80, age averaged approximately 54 years, and around 80% were male.

A history of autoimmune disease or systemic immunosuppression excluded patients. The CDR3 consists of 14 residues. V lost 2 bases, J lost 7 bases, and 4 bases stayed unmatched. Germline values: CDR1 SGHTA, CDR2 FQGTGA. Regarding this clone: What it binds is not known.

Study results and caveats: In the 0.1 to 3.0 mg/kg range, CD4+ and CD8+ blood T cells had expanded clonally by week 6. The mean number of expanded clones was higher in CD8+ T cells than in CD4+.

The protocol was immunoSEQ multiplex PCR, while the TCRdb copy is restricted to in-frame clones and leaves out a portion. The profile shows about 91,000 clones, 84% of them singletons. This clonotype was sampled from an adult with an advanced solid tumor such as melanoma, head and neck, liver or kidney cancer. V usage is TRBV7-3 and J usage is TRBJ1-4; 7 bases line up with TRBD1. This specimen was CD4+ or CD8+ T cells sorted from blood, taken in a trial of the OX40 agonist ivuxolimab. CDR3 protein: CASSLWQGGEKLFF. The CDR3 DNA reads TGTGCCAGCAGCTTATGGCAGGGGGGTGAAAAACTGTTTTTT. Complete variable domain (other parts from reference TRBV7-3 and TRBJ1-4): GAGVSQTPSNKVTEKGKYVELRCDPISGHTALYWYRQSLGQGPEFLIYFQGTGAADDSGLPNDRFFAVRPEGSVSTLKIQRTERGDSAVYLCASSLWQGGEKLFFGSGTQLSVL.